The next 10 T cell receptor beta chains were all read from a single sample in a study of T cells in Graves' hyperthyroidism and ophthalmopathy. Researchers took RNA transcripts and amplified the TCR beta CDR3 regions from them. Primed by the HTBI set, a first-round RT-PCR was run on the TCR CDR3. MiXCR, run by TCRdb on the multiplex PCR reads, gives a single entry per CDR3 protein. The sample includes around 610,000 distinct CDR3 sequences, about 14% of them seen just once. The sequencing input was blood. All receptors derive from a middle-aged woman with Graves' ophthalmopathy.

CDR3 sequence (DNA): TGTGCCAGCAGCCAAGACGGGGGCCGTGCTGAAGCTTTCTTT. Its protein product is CASSQDGGRAEAFF. This chain uses TRBV4-2 with TRBJ1-1, with D perhaps matching TRBD1 (6 bases). V was clipped by 0 bases and J by 6 bases, with 11 bases between them. The length of the CDR3 is 14 residues. CDR1 LGHNA and CDR2 YNFKEQ come from the germline V gene.

This clonotype was recorded at least ten times. The CDR3 spells CAWSVMGQNSYEQYF. Written as DNA, the CDR3 is TGTGCCTGGAGTGTTATGGGGCAGAACTCCTACGAGCAGTACTTC. The chain joins TRBV30 to TRBJ2-7; possible D gene TRBD1, 5 bases. The CDR3 is 15 amino acids. Germline values: CDR1 GTSNPN, CDR2 SVGIG (reference sequence). Trimming removed 0 bases at V and 0 bases at J, with 12 bases between.

This clonotype was observed many times. This may stem from a read error, because a much larger clone lies one nucleotide away. The J gene is TRBJ1-2, the V gene TRBV12-3 or TRBV12-4; TRBD1 might be the D (6 bases). The CDR3 is 14 amino acids. V lost 3 bases and J lost 4, with 12 bases in between. The CDR3, as DNA: TGTGCCAGCAGTTTCGGACAGACCTTCTATGGCTACACCTTC. It translates to CASSFGQTFYGYTF.

This clonotype was found many times. The chain couples TRBV12-3 or TRBV12-4 to TRBJ1-5; possibly TRBD1 for D (6 bases). V was cut by 5 bases and J by 6 bases, with 11 bases left in between. CDR3 length equals 13 residues. CDR3 in DNA: TGTGCCAGCAGTCGGACAGACTTTCAGCCCCAGCATTTT. Protein: CASSRTDFQPQHF.

This clonotype was detected ten times or more. The rearrangement joins TRBV27 to TRBJ2-7; a possible D gene is TRBD2 (6 bases). This CDR3 has 17 residues. The germline V gene encodes CDR1 MNHEY and CDR2 SMNVEV (reference sequence). The V end lost 6 bases, the J end lost 2 bases, and 23 bases lay between the germline ends. CDR3 loop: CASSPPPGRRRAYEQYF. The CDR3 DNA follows: TGTGCCAGCAGCCCTCCCCCCGGGAGACGGAGGGCCTACGAGCAGTACTTC.

This clonotype was seen ten or more times. The V gene is TRBV6-1, the J gene TRBJ1-1, with D possibly TRBD1 on 5 matching bases. Germline-derived CDR1 and CDR2 are MNHNS and SASEGT. The CDR3 has 13 amino acids. Trimming cost V 6 bases and J 4 bases, with 12 bases left between them. The CDR3 nucleotides are TGTGCCAGCAGCATCCTCAGGGTCACTGAAGCTTTCTTT. Translating gives CASSILRVTEAFF.

This clonotype has a count of ten or more. V gene TRBV28 combines with J gene TRBJ2-2, with D perhaps TRBD2 (5 bases). This CDR3 is 15 amino acids long. Germline-derived CDR1 and CDR2 are MDHEN and SYDVKM. V was trimmed by 1 base and J by 4 bases, leaving 10 bases between them. DNA for the CDR3: TGTGCCAGCAGTTTATTCCCGGGGTCCACCGGGGAGCTGTTTTTT. Protein: CASSLFPGSTGELFF.

This clonotype appeared many times. This sequence joins TRBV6-5 and TRBJ1-5; 7 nucleotides align to TRBD1. Germline CDR1 reads MNHEY; CDR2 reads SVGAGI. The CDR3 has 17 residues. Trimming took 0 bases from V and 4 from J; bases not matched to a gene: 9. CDR3 loop: CASSYSIPGTANQPQHF. The CDR3 DNA reads TGTGCCAGCAGTTACTCGATCCCCGGGACAGCAAATCAGCCCCAGCATTTT.

The V gene is TRBV12-3 or TRBV12-4, the J gene TRBJ1-5, with D possibly being TRBD1 (6 bases). V shed 5 bases and J shed 2 bases, with 13 bases lying between them. The CDR3 runs to 15 residues. In DNA, the CDR3 is TGTGCCAGCAGTATGGACAGTACGGGCAATCAGCCCCAGCATTTT. The encoded protein is CASSMDSTGNQPQHF.

The chain employs TRBV30 and TRBJ2-7; unclear D gene. CDR3 length: 13 amino acids. Germline-derived CDR1 and CDR2 are GTSNPN and SVGIG (reference sequence). V lost 0 bases and J 6 bases, leaving 12 bases between the germline ends. CDR3 sequence reads: CAWSVRRVGEQYF. The CDR3 coding sequence is TGTGCCTGGAGTGTACGTCGGGTGGGCGAGCAGTACTTC.